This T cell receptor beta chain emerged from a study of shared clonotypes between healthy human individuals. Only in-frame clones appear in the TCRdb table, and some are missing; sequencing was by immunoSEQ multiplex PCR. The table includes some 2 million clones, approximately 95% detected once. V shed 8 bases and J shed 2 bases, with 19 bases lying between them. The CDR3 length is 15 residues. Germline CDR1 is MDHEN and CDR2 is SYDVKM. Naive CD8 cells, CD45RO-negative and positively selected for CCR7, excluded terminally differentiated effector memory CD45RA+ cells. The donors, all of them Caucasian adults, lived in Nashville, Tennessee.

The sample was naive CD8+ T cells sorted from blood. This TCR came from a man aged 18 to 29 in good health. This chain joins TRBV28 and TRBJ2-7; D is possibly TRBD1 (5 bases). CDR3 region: CASVGLEGAAYEQYF. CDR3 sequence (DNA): TGTGCCAGCGTGGGTTTGGAAGGGGCGGCCTACGAGCAGTACTTC. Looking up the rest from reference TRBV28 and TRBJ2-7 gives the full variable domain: DVKVTQSSRYLVKRTGEKVFLECVQDMDHENMFWYRQDPGLGLRLIYFSYDVKMKEKGDIPEGYSVSREKKERFSLILESASTNQTSMYLCASVGLEGAAYEQYFGPGTRLTVT.